The rows below give T cell receptor beta chains drawn from one sample of a study of blood T cell repertoires in COVID-19. The method was immunoSEQ multiplex PCR; TCRdb's version includes in-frame clones alone and lacks a portion of them. The repertoire consists of about 180,000 clones, with roughly 80% occurring once and the leading ten covering 17%. The sequenced sample consisted of PBMCs or T cells enriched from blood (not recorded which). These receptors originate from a woman in her forties or fifties who had recovered from COVID-19. The CDR3 runs from the conserved cysteine through the conserved F or W. D genes are given only for firm matches. Rows give clone size only sometimes, using once, few, many, or a class for an expanded clone.

. | TRBD2 | TRBJ2-1 | TRBV27 | CASSLLGLAGENEQFF | TGTGCCAGCAGTTTATTGGGACTAGCGGGGGAGAATGAGCAGTTCTTC
. | TRBD2 | TRBJ2-7 | TRBV2 | CASSESAGEGYEQYF | TGTGCCAGCAGTGAGTCTGCGGGAGAGGGCTACGAGCAGTACTTC
. | . | TRBJ1-1 | TRBV30 | CAWSAGLDTEAFF | TGTGCCTGGAGCGCGGGTCTTGACACTGAAGCTTTCTTT
. | TRBD2 | TRBJ2-7 | TRBV30 | CAWSVKTSGSYEQYF | TGTGCCTGGAGTGTTAAGACTAGCGGCTCCTACGAGCAGTACTTC
. | TRBD2 | TRBJ2-7 | TRBV7-6 | CASSLGGGSYEQYF | TGTGCCAGCAGCTTAGGCGGGGGCTCCTACGAGCAGTACTTC
. | TRBD1 | TRBJ1-2 | TRBV4-2 | CASSQVPGGNYGYTF | TGTGCCAGCAGCCAAGTGCCAGGGGGTAACTATGGCTACACCTTC
. | TRBD1 | TRBJ1-2 | TRBV18 | CASSPPSTGAGYGYTF | TGTGCCAGCTCACCACCCTCCACAGGGGCGGGATATGGCTACACCTTC
. | . | TRBJ2-7 | TRBV5-8 | CASSPARHSYEQYF | TGTGCCAGCAGCCCCGCCAGGCACTCCTACGAGCAGTACTTC
many | . | TRBJ2-2 | TRBV19 | CASQRGNTGELFF | TGTGCCAGCCAACGGGGGAACACCGGGGAGCTGTTTTTT
. | TRBD1 | TRBJ2-7 | TRBV27 | CASSPGTGETYEQYF | TGTGCCAGCAGTCCGGGGACAGGGGAAACCTACGAGCAGTACTTC
. | . | TRBJ2-3 | TRBV6-5 | CATSLQGTDTQYF | TGTGCCACAAGCCTGCAGGGCACAGATACGCAGTATTTT
once | TRBD2 | TRBJ2-5 | TRBV5-1 | CASRPGTSGRGLYQETQYF | TGCGCCAGCAGGCCCGGGACTAGCGGGAGGGGACTGTACCAAGAGACCCAGTACTTC
. | TRBD2 | TRBJ2-1 | TRBV10-3 | CAIKGTSSRSSYNEQFF | TGTGCCATCAAAGGGACTAGCTCCAGAAGCTCCTACAATGAGCAGTTCTTC
medium-sized | . | TRBJ2-7 | TRBV28 | CASSPPGAHEQYF | TGTGCCAGCAGCCCCCCAGGGGCCCACGAGCAGTACTTC
few | . | TRBJ1-5 | TRBV12-3/TRBV12-4 | CASSLRSNQPQHF | TGTGCCAGCAGTTTGCGGAGCAATCAGCCCCAGCATTTT
once | . | TRBJ1-2 | TRBV6-6 | CASSRSGGHQYGYTF | TGTGCCAGCAGTCGATCAGGTGGACACCAGTATGGCTACACCTTC
. | . | TRBJ1-2 | TRBV28 | CASSPGGGYGYTF | TGTGCCAGCAGTCCGGGGGGAGGGTATGGCTACACCTTC
. | . | TRBJ2-3 | TRBV2 | CASRPTTPPLDTQYF | TGTGCCAGCCGTCCGACTACACCCCCGTTGGATACGCAGTATTTT
. | TRBD2 | TRBJ2-5 | TRBV5-1 | CASSKRTSGLIPPETQYF | TGCGCCAGCAGCAAAAGGACTAGCGGCCTCATCCCTCCGGAGACCCAGTACTTC
. | . | TRBJ2-7 | TRBV5-1 | CASSLVSATYEQYF | TGCGCCAGCAGCTTGGTGTCTGCAACTTACGAGCAGTACTTC
. | TRBD2 | TRBJ2-1 | TRBV7-2 | CASSLGGSLDNEQFF | TGTGCCAGCAGCTTGGGCGGGAGTCTCGACAATGAGCAGTTCTTC
. | TRBD1 | TRBJ2-7 | TRBV6-5 | CATTGVLRKEQYF | TGTGCCACCACAGGGGTACTTAGAAAGGAGCAGTACTTC
few | . | TRBJ2-5 | TRBV7-9 | CASSLATGSETQYF | TGTGCCAGCAGCTTAGCTACAGGGTCAGAGACCCAGTACTTC
. | TRBD2 | TRBJ2-5 | TRBV30 | CAWRGGMRGPKYQETQYF | TGTGCCTGGCGGGGGGGGATGAGGGGCCCAAAGTACCAAGAGACCCAGTACTTC
. | TRBD2 | TRBJ2-7 | TRBV18 | CASSPPLLAGEDNYYEQYF | TGTGCCAGCTCACCACCGCTTCTAGCGGGAGAAGACAACTACTACGAGCAGTACTTC
. | TRBD2 | TRBJ2-7 | TRBV7-2 | CASSLVGGTEGGEQYF | TGTGCCAGCAGCTTAGTCGGGGGGACGGAGGGAGGCGAGCAGTACTTC
. | . | TRBJ1-1 | TRBV2 | CASRPSTGEAFF | TGTGCCAGCAGACCCTCGACGGGTGAAGCTTTCTTT
. | TRBD1 | TRBJ2-7 | TRBV18 | CASSPDRSSYEQYF | TGTGCCAGCTCACCGGACAGGAGCTCCTACGAGCAGTACTTC
. | . | TRBJ1-6 | TRBV6-1 | CASSEVVHRESPLHF | TGTGCCAGCAGTGAAGTCGTTCACAGGGAATCACCCCTCCACTTT
. | TRBD2 | TRBJ2-3 | TRBV29-1 | CSVGTSGRGANTQYF | TGCAGCGTTGGCACTAGCGGGAGGGGGGCGAATACGCAGTATTTT
. | . | TRBJ1-2 | TRBV4-2 | CASSQEAGSGLLGYTF | TGTGCCAGCAGCCAAGAGGCAGGCAGTGGCCTGTTAGGCTACACCTTC
. | . | TRBJ1-1 | TRBV5-8 | CASSRSPQGREAFF | TGTGCCAGCAGCCGGAGCCCGCAAGGCAGAGAAGCTTTCTTT
. | . | TRBJ2-1 | TRBV7-3 | CASSLAFSERGNEQFF | TGTGCCAGCAGCTTAGCGTTTAGCGAAAGAGGCAATGAGCAGTTCTTC
once | TRBD2 | TRBJ2-1 | TRBV19 | CASTPTSGRSNEQFF | TGTGCCAGTACCCCGACTAGCGGGAGGTCCAATGAGCAGTTCTTC
. | . | TRBJ2-2 | TRBV24-1 | CATSSLTGELFF | TGTGCCACCAGTTCCCTTACCGGGGAGCTGTTTTTT
. | . | TRBJ2-7 | TRBV6-2/TRBV6-3 | CASSYGLGYEQYF | TGTGCCAGCAGTTATGGGCTCGGATACGAGCAGTACTTC
. | . | TRBJ1-5 | TRBV29-1 | CSVVDNDSNQPQHF | TGCAGCGTGGTGGACAACGATAGCAATCAGCCCCAGCATTTT
. | TRBD2 | TRBJ2-7 | TRBV27 | CASSLTSGRTEQYF | TGTGCCAGCAGTTTAACCAGCGGGAGAACCGAGCAGTACTTC
few | TRBD1 | TRBJ1-1 | TRBV16 | CASSIDRVRTEAFF | TGTGCCAGCAGCATCGACAGGGTGAGAACTGAAGCTTTCTTT
. | . | TRBJ2-7 | TRBV6-6 | CASSSGAAREQYF | TGTGCCAGCAGTTCTGGAGCAGCTCGGGAGCAGTACTTC
. | . | TRBJ1-4 | TRBV19 | CASSIPQGGTNEKLFF | TGTGCCAGTAGTATCCCCCAAGGGGGAACTAATGAAAAACTGTTTTTT
. | . | TRBJ1-1 | TRBV5-5 | CASSLYVAGEAFF | TGTGCCAGCAGCTTGTATGTTGCGGGTGAAGCTTTCTTT
. | . | TRBJ1-3 | TRBV5-1 | CASSSEPTGTSGNTIYF | TGCGCCAGCAGCTCCGAACCAACAGGGACCTCTGGAAACACCATATATTTT
. | . | TRBJ2-5 | TRBV9 | CASSVDGGLGETQYF | TGTGCCAGCAGCGTAGATGGTGGGCTGGGCGAGACCCAGTACTTC
few | . | TRBJ2-7 | TRBV4-3 | CASSQDLFSVEQYF | TGCGCCAGCAGCCAAGATCTCTTTTCGGTCGAGCAGTACTTC
. | TRBD2 | TRBJ2-1 | TRBV11-2 | CASSLAASGTLDEQFF | TGTGCCAGCAGCTTAGCGGCTAGCGGGACCCTCGATGAGCAGTTCTTC
. | TRBD2 | TRBJ2-1 | TRBV5-5 | CASSETSGRAGEQFF | TGTGCCAGCAGCGAGACTAGCGGGAGGGCCGGGGAGCAGTTCTTC
. | TRBD1 | TRBJ1-3 | TRBV6-6 | CASSHPPLGGPPGNTIYF | TGTGCCAGCAGTCACCCCCCTCTAGGGGGCCCTCCTGGAAACACCATATATTTT
. | TRBD2 | TRBJ2-3 | TRBV9 | CASSPLAGAFTDTQYF | TGTGCCAGCAGCCCACTAGCGGGAGCGTTCACAGATACGCAGTATTTT
once | TRBD1 | TRBJ1-2 | TRBV4-2 | CASSQGQGDGYTF | TGTGCCAGCAGCCAAGGACAGGGCGACGGCTACACCTTC
. | . | TRBJ1-2 | TRBV15 | CATSMSAANYGYTF | TGTGCCACCAGCATGAGTGCTGCTAACTATGGCTACACCTTC
once | TRBD1 | TRBJ1-5 | TRBV5-4 | CASSVQGARDQPQHF | TGTGCCAGCAGCGTACAGGGGGCGCGGGATCAGCCCCAGCATTTT
few | . | TRBJ1-2 | TRBV13 | CASSPGYGYTF | TGTGCCAGCAGCCCAGGGTACGGCTACACCTTC